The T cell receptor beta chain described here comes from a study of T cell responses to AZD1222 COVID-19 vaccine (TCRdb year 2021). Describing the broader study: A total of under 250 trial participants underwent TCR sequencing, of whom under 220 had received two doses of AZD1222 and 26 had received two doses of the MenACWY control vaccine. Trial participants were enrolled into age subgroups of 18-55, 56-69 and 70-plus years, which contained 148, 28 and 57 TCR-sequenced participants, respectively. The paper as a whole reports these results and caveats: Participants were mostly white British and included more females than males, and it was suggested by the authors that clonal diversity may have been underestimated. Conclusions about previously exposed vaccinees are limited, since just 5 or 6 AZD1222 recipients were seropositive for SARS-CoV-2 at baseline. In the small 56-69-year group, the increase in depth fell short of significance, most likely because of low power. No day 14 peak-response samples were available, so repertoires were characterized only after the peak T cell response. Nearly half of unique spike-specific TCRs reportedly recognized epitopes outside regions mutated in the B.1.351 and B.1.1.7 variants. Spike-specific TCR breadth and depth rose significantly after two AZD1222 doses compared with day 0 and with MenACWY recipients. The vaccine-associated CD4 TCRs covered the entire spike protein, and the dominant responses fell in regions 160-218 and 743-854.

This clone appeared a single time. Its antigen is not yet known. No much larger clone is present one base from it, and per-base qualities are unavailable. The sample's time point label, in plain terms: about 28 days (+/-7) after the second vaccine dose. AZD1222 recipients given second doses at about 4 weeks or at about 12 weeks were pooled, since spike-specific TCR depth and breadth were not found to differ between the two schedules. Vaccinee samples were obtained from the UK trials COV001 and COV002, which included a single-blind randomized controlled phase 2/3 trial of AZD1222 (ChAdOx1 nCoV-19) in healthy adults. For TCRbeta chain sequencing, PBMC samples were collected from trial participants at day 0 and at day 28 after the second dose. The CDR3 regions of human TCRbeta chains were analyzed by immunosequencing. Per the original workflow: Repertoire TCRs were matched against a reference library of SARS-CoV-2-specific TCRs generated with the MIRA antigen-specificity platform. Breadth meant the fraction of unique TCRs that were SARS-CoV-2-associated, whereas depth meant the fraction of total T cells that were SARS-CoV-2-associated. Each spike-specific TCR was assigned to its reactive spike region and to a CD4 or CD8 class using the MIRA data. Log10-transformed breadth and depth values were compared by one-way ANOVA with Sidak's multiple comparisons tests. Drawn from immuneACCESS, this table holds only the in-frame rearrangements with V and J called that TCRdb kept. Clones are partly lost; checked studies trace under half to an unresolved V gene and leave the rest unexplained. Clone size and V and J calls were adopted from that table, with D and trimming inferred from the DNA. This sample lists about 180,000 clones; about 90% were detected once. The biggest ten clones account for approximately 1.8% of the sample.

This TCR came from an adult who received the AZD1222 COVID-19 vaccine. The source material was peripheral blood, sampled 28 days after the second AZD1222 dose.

DNA sequence: TGTGCCAGTAGTATGGGGGACAGGAACACCGGGGAGCTGTTTTTT. This encodes CASSMGDRNTGELFF. The chain employs TRBV19 and TRBJ2-2; TRBD1 lines up with 7 middle nucleotides. Measured from the cysteine to the phenylalanine, the CDR3 is 15 residues long. Here the CDR3 DNA is all that survives: 45 bases in frame from base 1. After removal of 3 bases from V and 1 base from J, the junction retains 2 bases not matched to a gene. The germline V gene encodes CDR1 LNHDA and CDR2 SQIVND (reference sequence).